This TCR beta chain was found in a study of response to subunit inactivated influenza vaccine. Broader study findings: Each seasonal flu vaccination may recruit only limited new T cells, authors suggested.

As regards this clonotype: Its specificity is unknown.

In germline, CDR1 is SGHRS, CDR2 YFSETQ. V was clipped by 3 bases and J by 6 bases; unmatched bases: 9. CDR3 size: 16 residues. TCRdb processed the RT-PCR reads anew with MiXCR; each CDR3 protein has one entry. This sample has around 500,000 distinct CDR3 sequences, with roughly 11% found just once. This specimen was PBMCs from blood, taken 35 to 45 days after vaccination. This chain uses TRBV5-1 with TRBJ2-2; TRBD1 matches 9 bases. This clonotype originated in a middle-aged man who received an inactivated influenza vaccine. DNA for the CDR3: TGCGCCAGCAGCTCTGAAAACAGGGGGCAAGCCGGGGAGCTGTTTTTT. It specifies CASSSENRGQAGELFF.